The T cell receptor beta chain under discussion was sequenced for a study of T-cell reconstitution after alpha-beta-depleted transplantation in children. Remarks on this clonotype: What it binds is not known.

Whole-study findings and limits: Expanded clones from the graft, numbering several hundred, reportedly supplied alpha-beta T cells about two months after transplant. Newly made T cells mostly supplied T-cell counts and diversity one year after transplant. The origin of high day-60 TCRbeta diversity in some patients lay in surviving recipient T cells and thymic progenitors.

The ends lost 7 bases at V and 4 bases at J; junction bases unmatched: 3. The CDR3 totals 13 residues. Germline CDR1 LGHNT, CDR2 FRNRAP. Unique molecular identifiers were incorporated when the TCRbeta library was constructed. TCRdb itself ran the PCR reads through MiXCR, one entry per CDR3 protein. The sample lists 780,000 or so distinct CDR3 sequences, roughly 15% occurring once. The sequencing used PBMCs, mostly from graft donor cells, collected 360 days after TCRalphabeta/CD19-depleted stem cell transplant. This chain uses TRBV12-5 with TRBJ2-2; TRBD1 matches 7 bases. The clonotype originates from a male patient between 5 and 17 years old who had a stem cell transplant for acute lymphoblastic leukemia, so the T cells may come from the graft donor. The CDR3 DNA reads TGTGCTAGTGAAACAGGGGCCACCGGGGAGCTGTTTTTT. Its translation is CASETGATGELFF.